This TCR beta chain was identified during a study of CD8+ T cells in alopecia areata. General study points: Alphabeta T cells residing in normal skin are also sequenced in scalp samples.

With 6 bases clipped from V and 2 bases from J, the junction kept 7 bases outside the gene matches. CDR1 and CDR2 from the germline V gene are LNHDA and SQIVND (reference sequence). The CDR3 is 14 amino acids. For this clone: Its target is not known.

The treatment here: oral pan-JAK inhibitor, 5-10 mg twice daily. Lesional scalp punch biopsies and peripheral blood were collected from alopecia areata patients. Extracted from the samples, RNA was reverse transcribed into cDNA to serve as the sequencing template. Measured with immunoSEQ multiplex PCR; TCRdb has only the in-frame clones, and not every one. The sample lists a few hundred thousand clones, roughly 40% occurring once. This receptor was taken from a human donor with alopecia areata. The chain employs TRBV19 and TRBJ2-7; TRBD1 matches 7 bases. Sequenced material: CD4+ T cells sorted from blood, taken at approximately week 37, from a patient treated with tofacitinib. Here the CDR3 reads CASSPQGFTYEQYF. The CDR3 nucleotides read TGTGCCAGTAGCCCACAGGGGTTCACCTACGAGCAGTACTTC. The full variable domain, completed using reference TRBV19 and TRBJ2-7, is DGGITQSPKYLFRKEGQNVTLSCEQNLNHDAMYWYRQDPGQGLRLIYYSQIVNDFQKGDIAEGYSVSREKKESFPLTVTSAQKNPTAFYLCASSPQGFTYEQYFGPGTRLTVT.